The clone carrying this TCR beta chain occurred many times. This record belongs to a study of spatial heterogeneity in lung cancer. The wider study: Consistent detection of more beta-chain than alpha-chain sequences was observed. The average appearance count of each unique TCR and UMI combination in raw reads was more than ten.

As to time point: sample taken at primary tumor resection. The donors comprised 60 to 85 untreated early-stage non-small cell lung cancer patients. TCR cDNA molecules each had a unique molecular identifier. Via MiXCR, TCRdb re-called the 5' RACE reads, giving one row per CDR3 protein. The sample contains some 5,400 distinct CDR3 sequences, roughly 3.8% of which appear only once. J gave up 2 bases and V 4 bases, and 3 bases lay outside the gene matches. The CDR3 spans 15 residues. Germline V gene data show CDR1 as SGHRS and CDR2 as YFSETQ. The source is a male donor with early-stage non-small cell lung cancer. The chain joins TRBV5-1 to TRBJ2-3; 11 bases are shared with TRBD2. This material consisted of normal lung tissue next to the tumor, taken at surgery. The CDR3, as DNA: TGCGCCAGCAGCGAGACTAGCGGGGTCACAGATACGCAGTATTTT. This codes for CASSETSGVTDTQYF.